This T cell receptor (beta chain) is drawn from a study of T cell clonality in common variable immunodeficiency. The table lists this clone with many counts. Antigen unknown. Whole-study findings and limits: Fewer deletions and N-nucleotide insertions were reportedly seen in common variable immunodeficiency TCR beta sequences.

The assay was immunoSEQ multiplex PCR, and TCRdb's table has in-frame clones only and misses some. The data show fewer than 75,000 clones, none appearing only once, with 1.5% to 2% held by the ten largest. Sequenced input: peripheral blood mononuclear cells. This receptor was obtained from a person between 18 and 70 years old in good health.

CDR3 sequence reads: CASTMTLAAGYQETQYF. CDR3 DNA, as far as it was read: TGTGCCAGCACCATGACGTTAGCGGCCGGGTACCAAGAGACC. The V and J genes are TRBV12-3 or TRBV12-4 and TRBJ2-5; weak D call: TRBD2 (6 bases). The read ends 3 residues before the CDR3 terminus; that terminus is restored from the germline J gene. The CDR3 is made up of 17 amino acids. V was clipped by 7 bases and J by 0 bases, with 21 bases between them.